This TCR beta chain was found in a study of T cell responses to AZD1222 COVID-19 vaccine (dated by TCRdb to about 2021). The study in broad terms: AZD1222 recipients given second doses at about 4 weeks or at about 12 weeks were pooled, since spike-specific TCR depth and breadth were not found to differ between the two schedules. Trial participants were enrolled into age subgroups of 18-55, 56-69 and 70-plus years, which contained 148, 28 and 57 TCR-sequenced participants, respectively. A total of more than 230 trial participants underwent TCR sequencing, of whom 207 received two doses of AZD1222 and about 26 received two doses of the MenACWY control vaccine. Overall study outcomes, separate from this receptor: Spike-specific TCR breadth and depth rose significantly after two AZD1222 doses compared with day 0 and with MenACWY recipients. Because no day 14 peak-response samples were available, the repertoires could be characterized only after the peak T cell response. The 56-69-year group was small, and its depth increase did not reach significance, likely because of low power. Conclusions about previously exposed vaccinees are limited because only five to seven AZD1222 recipients were SARS-CoV-2 seropositive at baseline. Vaccine-associated CD4 TCRs spanned the whole spike protein, with dominant responses in regions 160-218 and 743-854. Most participants were white British and females outnumbered males, and the authors suggested that clonal diversity may have been underestimated. Reportedly, close to half of the unique spike-specific TCRs recognized epitopes lying outside the regions that are mutated in the B.1.351 and B.1.1.7 variants.

As regards this clone: Its antigen is still unknown. A junction end diverges from the germline sequence, so it may reflect a read error.

The CDR3 runs 14 residues from the cysteine to the phenylalanine. The CDR3 DNA has 42 bases and is translated from base 1. CDR1 and CDR2, looked up from the germline V gene (reference sequence), are SEHNR and FQNEAQ. The time point label, read with the paper, signifies: baseline before first vaccination. Vaccinee samples came from UK trials COV001 and COV002, including a single-blind randomized controlled phase 2/3 trial of AZD1222 (ChAdOx1 nCoV-19) in healthy adults. For TCRbeta chain sequencing, PBMC samples from trial participants were taken at day 0 and at day 28 after the second dose. The CDR3 regions of human TCRbeta chains were analyzed by immunosequencing. The paper's data handling went like this. TCRs in the repertoires were compared against a reference library of SARS-CoV-2-specific TCRs that had been generated with the MIRA antigen-specificity platform. Breadth was defined as the fraction of unique TCRs that were SARS-CoV-2-associated, and depth was defined as the fraction of total T cells that were SARS-CoV-2-associated. Using the MIRA data, each spike-specific TCR was mapped to the spike region that the TCR reacts to and placed in a CD4 or CD8 class. Log10-transformed breadth and depth values were compared by one-way ANOVA with Sidak's multiple comparisons tests. The table comes from immuneACCESS by way of TCRdb, which keeps in-frame sequences with V and J called. Part of the clones is missing from these tables; in studies checked, under half for an unresolved V gene and the rest for unknown reasons. The V and J calls and the clone size are those of that table, but D and trimming were determined from the DNA. For this sample the table gives around 170,000 clones, of which more than 85% were detected only once. The biggest ten clones account for approximately 4.7% of the sample.

The sequence links TRBV7-9 to TRBJ1-1, and 7 junction bases match TRBD1. This receptor was obtained from an adult in good health. The sample here was peripheral blood, taken on day 0 of AZD1222 vaccination. CDR3 reads: CASSLGQGETEAFF. DNA sequence: TGTGCCAGCAGTTTAGGTCAGGGGGAGACTGAAGCTTTCTTT.